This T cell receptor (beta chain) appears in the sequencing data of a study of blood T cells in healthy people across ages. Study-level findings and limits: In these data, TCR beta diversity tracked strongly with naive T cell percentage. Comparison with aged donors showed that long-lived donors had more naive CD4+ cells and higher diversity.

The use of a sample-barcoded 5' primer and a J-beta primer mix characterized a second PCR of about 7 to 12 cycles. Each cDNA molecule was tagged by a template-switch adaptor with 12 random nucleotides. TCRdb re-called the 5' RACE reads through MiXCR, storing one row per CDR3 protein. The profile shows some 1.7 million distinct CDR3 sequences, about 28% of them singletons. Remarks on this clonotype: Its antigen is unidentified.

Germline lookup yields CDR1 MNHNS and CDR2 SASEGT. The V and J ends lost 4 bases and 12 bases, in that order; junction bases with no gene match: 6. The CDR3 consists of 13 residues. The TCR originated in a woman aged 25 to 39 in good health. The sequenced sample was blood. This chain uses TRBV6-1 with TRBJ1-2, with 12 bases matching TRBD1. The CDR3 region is CASSGGTGGVDTF. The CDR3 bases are TGTGCCAGCAGTGGTGGGACAGGGGGCGTGGACACCTTC.